Given below is one T cell receptor (beta chain) in context. The antigen is unknown. The CDR3 spans 16 residues. V dropped 6 bases and J dropped 4; count of bases not matched to a gene: 9. Germline CDR1 and CDR2: MNHEY and SVGAGI. The sample comes from a study of blood T cells in healthy people across ages. Study outcomes and limitations: Naive CD4+ cells and diversity were both higher in long-lived donors than in aged donors.

Through a sample-barcoded 5' primer and a J-beta primer mix, a second PCR was run for roughly 6 to 12 cycles. Each cDNA molecule was tagged by a template-switch adaptor that had 12 random nucleotides. TCRdb ran MiXCR on the 5' RACE reads and lists one entry per CDR3 protein. The sample lists about 970,000 distinct CDR3 sequences, roughly 50% seen once, with 20% to 25% in the top ten. The material sequenced was blood. This chain connects TRBV6-5 to TRBJ2-3; 11 nucleotides line up with TRBD2. The sequence was collected from a woman in her sixties or seventies in good health. CDR3 sequence reads: CASSRALAGVADTQYF. As DNA, the CDR3 is TGTGCCAGCAGCAGGGCACTAGCGGGGGTCGCAGATACGCAGTATTTT.